These 29 T cell receptor beta chains share one sample of origin, sequenced in a study of tumor-infiltrating lymphocytes in primary liver carcinoma. The source of the blood RNA was unsorted whole blood, and germline DNA was extracted as well. Reverse transcription of approximately 0.55 ug total RNA with a constant-region primer produced TCR beta cDNA. Generation of the TCR beta libraries relied on three nested multiplex PCR rounds using slightly modified ARM-PCR. Running around 9 cycles apiece, the first two PCR rounds relied on TRBV1-TRBV30 forward primers together with a C-beta reverse primer. TCRdb passed the multiplex PCR reads through MiXCR, listing each CDR3 protein once. The sample holds approximately 300,000 distinct CDR3 sequences; 65% are singletons and the top ten take about 8.4%. The sequenced sample was peripheral blood. The source is a man aged 35 to 55 with primary liver carcinoma and hepatitis B virus infection.

Remarks on this clonotype: This may be a read error: a much more frequent sequence differs by one nucleotide. The chain links TRBV6-2 or TRBV6-3 to TRBJ2-7; tentative D call: TRBD1 (6 bases). The CDR3 is 12 residues long. CDR1 is MNHEY and CDR2 is SVGEGT in the germline V gene. The CDR3 sequence: CASRNRVGEEYF. CDR3 in DNA: TGTGCCAGCAGGAACAGGGTAGGCGAGGAGTACTTC.

A note on this clonotype: A much larger clone lies one base from this, so it may be a read error. Lacking the conserved final phenylalanine or tryptophan, this CDR3 likely reflects a read error. The rearrangement links TRBV6-1 to TRBJ2-5; perhaps TRBD1 as D (6 bases). Trimming pared 7 bases from V and 5 bases from J, leaving 14 bases between. Germline V lookup: CDR1 MNHNS, CDR2 SASEGT. CDR3 length equals 13 residues. DNA for the CDR3: TGTGCCAGCATCCCGACAGGCGGGGAGACCCAGTACCTC. Translated: CASIPTGGETQYL.

As to this clonotype: At one end, the junction sequence differs from germline, possibly due to a read error. CDR3 DNA: TGTGCCAGCAGTTTAGGAGGGAGTGGAGCTATCTTT. Residues: CASSLGGSGAIF. The chain carries TRBV28 and TRBJ1-1; D gene ambiguous. Germline loops: CDR1 MDHEN, CDR2 SYDVKM. This CDR3 region has 12 residues. Drawing the rest from reference TRBV28 and TRBJ1-1, the complete variable domain is DVKVTQSSRYLVKRTGEKVFLECVQDMDHENMFWYRQDPGLGLRLIYFSYDVKMKEKGDIPEGYSVSREKKERFSLILESASTNQTSMYLCASSLGGSGAIFGQGTRLTVV.

For this clonotype: This may be a read error: a much more frequent sequence differs by one nucleotide. The chain links TRBV6-2 or TRBV6-3 to TRBJ1-2; possibly TRBD1 for D (6 bases). The CDR3 extends over 12 amino acids. Germline assignment: CDR1 MNHEY and CDR2 SVGEGT. The CDR3 DNA reads as TGTGCCAGCAGTACCGGGACACTCGGCTACATCTTC. Translated: CASSTGTLGYIF.

Worth noting for this clonotype: This clone may be a read error of a much larger clone one base away. The J gene is TRBJ2-5, the V gene TRBV4-1; TRBD1 or TRBD2 may be the D gene (5 bases each). Germline values: CDR1 MGHRA, CDR2 YSYEKL. This CDR3 has 15 residues. The CDR3 here is CASSQGPGFGEIQYF. The DNA for the CDR3 is TGCGCCAGCAGCCAAGGTCCAGGGTTTGGGGAGATCCAGTACTTC.

The chain couples TRBV5-1 to TRBJ2-5, with 7 bases that match TRBD1. V lost 8 bases, J lost 5 bases, and 9 bases stayed unmatched. Looked up from germline, CDR1 is SGHRS and CDR2 is YFSETQ. This CDR3 spans 13 amino acids. CDR3 region: CASSPQGEETQYF. The DNA for the CDR3 is TGCGCCAGTAGCCCTCAGGGGGAGGAGACCCAGTACTTC. The whole variable domain, remainder taken from reference TRBV5-1 and TRBJ2-5, is KAGVTQTPRYLIKTRGQQVTLSCSPISGHRSVSWYQQTPGQGLQFLFEYFSETQRNKGNFPGRFSGRQFSNSRSEMNVSTLELGDSALYLCASSPQGEETQYFGPGTRLLVL.

This clonotype was found a few times. The rearrangement links TRBV7-9 to TRBJ2-7; D is possibly TRBD1 or TRBD2 (5 bases each). From germline, CDR1 is SEHNR and CDR2 FQNEAQ (reference sequence). The CDR3 loop spans 15 amino acids. V dropped 0 bases and J dropped 4 bases, with 13 bases sitting between them. CDR3 nucleotide sequence: TGTGCCAGCAGCTTAGCAGGGGAGAGGATGTACGAGCAGTACTTC. Its protein is CASSLAGERMYEQYF.

Notes on this clonotype: It may be a read error: a sequence one base away is much more abundant. The V and J genes are TRBV6-1 and TRBJ2-2, with D perhaps assigned TRBD1 or TRBD2 (6 bases each). This CDR3 region has 19 residues. Germline V lookup: CDR1 MNHNS, CDR2 SASEGT. The CDR3 sequence is CASSLRGAGPFANTGEQFF. In nucleotides, the CDR3 is TGTGCCAGCTCTCTAAGGGGGGCGGGCCCCTTCGCGAACACCGGGGAGCAGTTTTTT.

A remark on this clonotype: A read error may be the cause here, since a much bigger clone is one base away. The chain uses TRBV6-1 and TRBJ1-5; no definite D call. The CDR3 runs to 16 residues. Germline V gives CDR1 MNHNS, CDR2 SASEGT. Trimming removed 4 bases at V and 3 bases at J, with 16 bases between. Here the CDR3 reads CASSGAWWGDNQPQHF. The CDR3 DNA sequence: TGTGCCAGCAGTGGGGCCTGGTGGGGTGACAATCAGCCCCAGCATTTT.

The CDR3 spells CASGPRSSGSNNEQFF. DNA for the CDR3: TGTGCCAGCGGCCCGCGGTCTAGCGGGAGTAACAATGAGCAGTTCTTC. This chain uses TRBV7-8 with TRBJ2-1; TRBD2 matches at 10 bases. The CDR3 runs to 16 residues. J gave up 5 bases and V 8 bases, and 12 bases lay outside the gene matches. Germline CDR1 and CDR2: SGHVS and FQNEAQ.

This rearrangement joins TRBV30 to TRBJ2-7; tentative D call: TRBD1 (8 bases). This CDR3 has 12 residues. Per the germline V gene, CDR1 is GTSNPN and CDR2 is SVGIG (reference sequence). In DNA form, the CDR3 reads TGTACCGGGGGGACAGGCCTGGGTGAGCAGTACTTC. Protein: CTGGTGLGEQYF.

Note on this clonotype: A much larger clone sits a single nucleotide away, making a read error possible. The chain combines TRBV4-1 with TRBJ2-7; 9 bases map to TRBD2. The V and J ends lost 1 base and 0 bases, in that order; junction bases with no gene match: 1. This CDR3 is 15 amino acids long. Germline V CDR1 and CDR2: MGHRA, YSYEKL. The CDR3 here is CASSQVLAGSYEQYF. The CDR3 nucleotides read TGCGCCAGCAGCCAAGTACTAGCGGGCTCCTACGAGCAGTACTTC.

This chain uses TRBV6-1 with TRBJ1-3; D is uncertain. CDR1 and CDR2 from the germline V gene are MNHNS and SASEGT. V gave up 2 bases and J gave up 3 bases, with 14 bases separating them. The CDR3 covers 16 residues. The CDR3 here is CASSEYLGAVGNTIYF. The CDR3 DNA is TGTGCCAGCAGTGAATACCTCGGCGCGGTTGGAAACACCATATATTTT.

The rearrangement links TRBV7-8 to TRBJ2-1, with D uncertain. There are 15 residues in the CDR3. Trimming left V 4 bases short and J 7 bases short, with 17 bases between. Per the germline V gene, CDR1 is SGHVS and CDR2 is FQNEAQ. CDR3 region: CASSYNRAKGNEQFF. Here the CDR3 DNA reads TGTGCCAGCAGCTATAACCGGGCCAAGGGTAATGAGCAGTTCTTC.

In this sample, this clonotype turned up a few times. The chain has TRBV6-1 and TRBJ1-5; the D gene is possibly TRBD1 (6 bases). In germline, CDR1 is MNHNS, CDR2 SASEGT. The germline V and J ends were trimmed by 4 bases and 6 bases, with 28 bases remaining between them. The CDR3 is 19 amino acids. In nucleotides, the CDR3 is TGTGCCAGCAGTGGGAAGGGACAAGGTTCGCAAAGGTTCATTCAGCCCCAGCATTTT. Protein: CASSGKGQGSQRFIQPQHF.

V usage is TRBV5-1 and J usage is TRBJ2-7; D might be TRBD1 (5 bases). Germline V CDR1 and CDR2: SGHRS, YFSETQ. This CDR3 is built from 14 residues. CDR3: CTNSRQGPNYEQYF. CDR3 nucleotides: TGCACCAACAGTCGCCAGGGTCCAAACTACGAGCAGTACTTC.

This clonotype was recorded many times. The chain recombines TRBV12-3 or TRBV12-4 with TRBJ2-7, with TRBD2 matching 7 bases. The V gene end was trimmed by 3 bases and the J gene end by 0 bases; junction bases not matched to a gene: 5. CDR3 size: 15 residues. The CDR3, as DNA: TGTGCCAGCAGTTTCGGGGCTAGCGGCTCCTACGAGCAGTACTTC. This gives the protein CASSFGASGSYEQYF.

Details on this clonotype: A single base separates this from a much larger clone, so it may be a read error. The DNA of the CDR3 is TGTGCCAGCGGCTTCCGGACAGGGTCGGACACCGGGGAGCTGTTTTTT. Translated: CASGFRTGSDTGELFF. The chain employs TRBV14 and TRBJ2-2, with 8 bases aligning to TRBD1. This CDR3 region has 16 residues. Germline V CDR1 and CDR2: SGHDN, FVKESK. Trimming cost V 8 bases and J 3 bases; bases outside gene matches: 11. The full variable domain, rest sourced from reference TRBV14 and TRBJ2-2, is EAGVTQFPSHSVIEKGQTVTLRCDPISGHDNLYWYRRVMGKEIKFLLHFVKESKQDESGMPNNRFLAERTGGTYSTLKVQPAELEDSGVYFCASGFRTGSDTGELFFGEGSRLTVL.

As regards this clonotype: Just one base apart from a much larger clone, this may be a read error. This chain connects TRBV6-1 to TRBJ2-2; no clear D gene. Trimming shortened V by 4 bases and J by 6 bases, and 9 bases separated the two germline ends. Germline V lookup: CDR1 MNHNS, CDR2 SASEGT. The CDR3 runs 13 residues. The CDR3 loop is CASSGALSGELFF. CDR3 DNA: TGTGCCAGCAGTGGAGCGCTGTCCGGGGAGCTGTTTTTT.

Comment on this clonotype: This CDR3 is missing its conserved last phenylalanine or tryptophan, likely due to a read error. No DNA is shown, since the ends of the CDR3 on it are uncertain; the CDR3 is the one TCRdb lists. V and J are TRBV6-2 or TRBV6-3 and TRBJ2-2; TRBD1 was called by the table and not checked on the DNA. Looked up from germline, CDR1 is MNHEY and CDR2 is SVGEGT. From its first to its last residue, the CDR3 has 16 amino acids. Here the CDR3 reads CASSFRGGANTGELLL.

As concerns this clonotype: A read error may account for a junction end that differs from germline. V usage is TRBV11-2 and J usage is TRBJ2-1; the match to TRBD2 covers 10 bases. The germline V gene has CDR1 SGHAT and CDR2 FQNNGV. The CDR3 contains 16 residues. The CDR3 region is CAGSFGTSGTGHEQFF. As DNA, the CDR3 is TGTGCCGGCAGCTTTGGTACTAGCGGGACGGGGCATGAGCAGTTCTTC. Combining the CDR3 with reference TRBV11-2 and TRBJ2-1 gives the whole variable domain EAGVAQSPRYKIIEKRQSVAFWCNPISGHATLYWYQQILGQGPKLLIQFQNNGVVDDSQLPKDRFSAERLKGVDSTLKIQPAKLEDSAVYLCAGSFGTSGTGHEQFFGPGTRLTVL.

Points on this clonotype: Likely a read error: the CDR3 ends without its conserved phenylalanine or tryptophan. The limits of the CDR3 on the DNA are not certain, so only TCRdb's listed CDR3 is given. The chain is built from TRBV10-2 and TRBJ2-5; whether TRBD1, the table's D call, matches the DNA was not checked. Germline V gene lookup returns CDR1 WSHSY and CDR2 SAAADI. The CDR3 is made up of 13 amino acids, end residues included. This CDR3 is CASSYDRGETRYL.

A note on this clonotype: Given a much more abundant clone one base away, this may be a read error. The chain recombines TRBV5-1 with TRBJ1-5; 8 bases match TRBD1. V was pared by 0 bases and J by 6 bases, with 2 bases of the junction left unmatched. The length of the CDR3 is 14 residues. In germline, CDR1 is SGHRS, CDR2 YFSETQ. In DNA, the CDR3 is TGCGCCAGCAGCTTGGCAGGGGGCGGTCAGCCCCAGCATTTT. This sequence encodes CASSLAGGGQPQHF.

To note about this clonotype: This could be a read error, since a much larger clone is one nucleotide away. The gene calls are TRBV29-1 and TRBJ2-7, with D hard to call. V shed 4 bases and J shed 4 bases, with 14 bases lying between them. The germline gives CDR1 SQVTM, CDR2 ANQGSEA. The CDR3 is 13 residues long. The CDR3 DNA sequence: TGCAGCGTTGGGGTCGGGCTGGGGTACGAGCAGTACTTC. Encoded protein: CSVGVGLGYEQYF.

The V call is TRBV21-1, the J call TRBJ2-5; the table calls TRBD2, which could not be checked here. TRBV21-1 is tagged as a pseudogene. The CDR3 contains 14 residues. CDR3 amino acids: CASSMAGQEETQYF. CDR3 in DNA: TGTGCCAGCAGCATGGCAGGGCAGGAAGAGACCCAGTACTTC.

This clonotype was seen only a few times. The chain carries TRBV28 and TRBJ2-5; D uncertain. This CDR3 has 13 amino acids. Germline V CDR1 and CDR2: MDHEN, SYDVKM. The V gene lost 9 bases and the J gene lost 2 bases, with 13 bases spanning the gap. This chain's CDR3 is CASVDWRQETQYF. The CDR3 DNA reads TGTGCCAGTGTCGACTGGCGACAAGAGACCCAGTACTTC.

Regarding this clonotype: At one end the junction does not follow the germline gene, possibly because of a read error. The genes are TRBV11-2 and TRBJ2-2, with D possibly matching TRBD2 (5 bases). The CDR3 totals 14 residues. Germline V gene sequence: CDR1 SGHAT, CDR2 FQNNGV. The CDR3 sequence: CASCLVNSVGELFF. Written as DNA, the CDR3 is TGTGCCAGCTGCTTAGTGAATTCGGTCGGGGAACTGTTTTTT.

A note on this clonotype: This sequence may be a read error, since a much larger clone differs from it by one base. The CDR3 reads CAVRERQGETQYF. The CDR3 nucleotides read TGTGCCGTGCGGGAGAGGCAGGGTGAGACCCAGTACTTC. J is TRBJ2-5 and V is TRBV10-3; 7 nucleotides align to TRBD2. CDR3 length equals 13 residues. Trimming took 11 bases from V and 5 from J; bases not matched to a gene: 11. In germline, CDR1 is ENHRY, CDR2 SYGVKD.

The V call is TRBV2, the J call TRBJ2-6; 10 bases are a match to TRBD1. The CDR3 covers 17 residues. The germline gives CDR1 SNHLY, CDR2 FYNNEI. Losses at the gene ends were 6 bases for V and 0 bases for J; bases not matched to a gene: 5. The CDR3 DNA sequence: TGTGCCAGCAGCGGACAGGGGGAACTCTCTGGGGCCAACGTCCTGACTTTC. It translates to CASSGQGELSGANVLTF.